This is a list of T cell receptor beta chains from one sample in a study of identical twins. One entry per CDR3 protein, called by TCRdb with MiXCR from the 5' RACE reads. The table includes 300,000 to 400,000 distinct CDR3 sequences, 10% to 15% detected once. These data were likewise used in another study, on yellow fever vaccine responses in identical twins.

Sequencing used CD8+ T cells sorted from blood. These receptors originate from a young woman in good health. CDR3s include the opening cysteine and the closing phenylalanine or tryptophan. Each record gives: J gene, V gene, CDR3 protein.

j_gene: TRBJ1-3
v_gene: TRBV4-2
CDR3aa: CASSHPYRASGNTIYF

j_gene: TRBJ2-1
v_gene: TRBV24-1
CDR3aa: CATSERTSSYNEQFF

j_gene: TRBJ2-5
v_gene: TRBV4-1
CDR3aa: CASSQELTTRETQYF

j_gene: TRBJ2-1
v_gene: TRBV10-3
CDR3aa: CATSWGDEQFF

j_gene: TRBJ2-2
v_gene: TRBV19
CDR3aa: CASSMGDTKVNTGELFF

j_gene: TRBJ1-5
v_gene: TRBV2
CDR3aa: CASSETVSNQPQHF

j_gene: TRBJ2-1
v_gene: TRBV11-2
CDR3aa: CASSLVGNVHNEQFF

j_gene: TRBJ2-1
v_gene: TRBV28
CDR3aa: CASRELAGNNEQFF

j_gene: TRBJ2-5
v_gene: TRBV27
CDR3aa: CASSPSGGHQETQYF

j_gene: TRBJ2-1
v_gene: TRBV15
CDR3aa: CATSTLRIGTGSYNEQFF

j_gene: TRBJ2-1
v_gene: TRBV2
CDR3aa: CASRELEQFF

j_gene: TRBJ2-1
v_gene: TRBV7-9
CDR3aa: CASSATDRDRVTNEQFF

j_gene: TRBJ2-1
v_gene: TRBV6-1
CDR3aa: CASSEVVFSGLAAYNEQFF

j_gene: TRBJ2-7
v_gene: TRBV9
CDR3aa: CASSVDSGTESYEQYF

j_gene: TRBJ2-3
v_gene: TRBV7-2
CDR3aa: CASRSSSGRGTDTQYF

j_gene: TRBJ1-1
v_gene: TRBV6-5
CDR3aa: CASSYSGLTEAFF

j_gene: TRBJ1-1
v_gene: TRBV20-1
CDR3aa: CSATTGEETEAFF

j_gene: TRBJ2-3
v_gene: TRBV7-9
CDR3aa: CASSSTGDSLTDTQYF

j_gene: TRBJ2-3
v_gene: TRBV6-5
CDR3aa: CASSSLTGYSDTQYF

j_gene: TRBJ2-7
v_gene: TRBV2
CDR3aa: CASNRQDSYEQYF

j_gene: TRBJ2-7
v_gene: TRBV4-1
CDR3aa: CASSQDEAGRYEQYF

j_gene: TRBJ2-1
v_gene: TRBV6-5
CDR3aa: CASSYMYRSYNEQFF

j_gene: TRBJ2-1
v_gene: TRBV29-1
CDR3aa: CSAMTGVRGEQFF

j_gene: TRBJ2-3
v_gene: TRBV6-5
CDR3aa: CASSYPAGGDTQYF

j_gene: TRBJ1-6
v_gene: TRBV13
CDR3aa: CASSSLTDYNSPLHF

j_gene: TRBJ2-5
v_gene: TRBV11-2
CDR3aa: CASSLSLETQYF

j_gene: TRBJ2-1
v_gene: TRBV7-8
CDR3aa: CASSSDGTGLSEQFF

j_gene: TRBJ1-1
v_gene: TRBV4-1
CDR3aa: CASSQEIASEAFF

j_gene: TRBJ2-5
v_gene: TRBV24-1
CDR3aa: CATSDFSAGAETQYF

j_gene: TRBJ1-1
v_gene: TRBV5-1
CDR3aa: CASSLSVDEAFF